The rows below give T cell receptor beta chains drawn from one sample of a study of monozygotic twins with inflammatory bowel disease. TCRdb reprocessed the 5' RACE reads and reports one entry per CDR3 protein, with no DNA. The listing records roughly 100,000 distinct CDR3 sequences. Sequencing was done on a sample of blood. The receptors were gathered from a human donor with ulcerative colitis or Crohn's disease, or a healthy co-twin of an affected twin (not recorded which). Each CDR3 is given with its conserved first and last residue.

V	J	CDR3
TRBV4-2	TRBJ2-5	CASSQDHQETQYF
TRBV7-2	TRBJ2-5	CASSSAGTRETQYF
TRBV6-4	TRBJ2-2	CASSNREAGELFF
TRBV7-2	TRBJ1-1	CASQAYEVGTEAFF
TRBV20-1	TRBJ2-1	CSAKRLREGLFSEQFF
TRBV7-9	TRBJ1-1	CASSPGTGWLVF
TRBV5-4	TRBJ2-5	CASSSIQETQYF
TRBV19	TRBJ1-5	CASTTPDSGAYYGNQPQHF
TRBV12-3/TRBV12-4	TRBJ2-1	CASSKTTGGLANEQFF
TRBV7-9	TRBJ1-2	CASSSQGYVYGYTF
TRBV4-2	TRBJ1-4	CASSPRTGTNEKLFF